Following are 18 T cell receptor beta chains from one sample sequenced in a study of shared clonotypes between healthy human individuals. TCRdb's table, derived via immunoSEQ multiplex PCR, lists solely in-frame clones and lacks some. The sample comprises about 2,500,000 clones, approximately 90% of which are singletons, and over 0.12% rests with the top ten. The sample comprised naive CD4+ T cells sorted from blood. Subset reported: CD45RA+ positively selected. The receptors here all came from a man aged 18 to 30 in good health.

This clone is a singleton in its sample. The V gene is TRBV5-4, the J gene TRBJ1-1; 7 nucleotides agree with TRBD1. V lost 6 bases to trimming and J lost 0 bases; unmatched junction nucleotides: 14. This CDR3 comprises 17 residues. Germline CDR1 reads SGHNT; CDR2 reads YYREEE (reference sequence). The CDR3 DNA sequence: TGTGCCAGCACTCAGGACAGGCAGTTGAGTATGAACACTGAAGCTTTCTTT. It translates to CASTQDRQLSMNTEAFF.

The CDR3 reads CASSLKLPSNTGELFF. CDR3 nucleotides: TGTGCCAGCAGCTTGAAACTACCCTCGAACACCGGGGAGCTGTTTTTT. The rearrangement uses TRBV5-4 and TRBJ2-2; D remains ambiguous. V was pared by 1 base and J by 0 bases, with 10 bases between. Germline lookup yields CDR1 SGHNT and CDR2 YYREEE (reference sequence). The CDR3 contains 16 residues.

The chain joins TRBV5-1 to TRBJ2-7; 8 bases line up with TRBD2. V lost 0 bases, J lost 2 bases, and 4 bases stayed unmatched. This CDR3 is 15 amino acids long. Germline V gene data show CDR1 as SGHRS and CDR2 as YFSETQ. The CDR3 protein is CASSLAGGIPYEQYF. CDR3 bases: TGCGCCAGCAGCTTGGCGGGAGGGATACCCTACGAGCAGTACTTC.

This chain connects TRBV28 to TRBJ2-7, with 8 bases aligning to TRBD1. The length of the CDR3 is 14 residues. The junction had 5 bases not matched to a gene; V was cut back by 5 bases and J by 2 bases. Germline values: CDR1 MDHEN, CDR2 SYDVKM. CDR3 sequence reads: CASSLGDRTYEQYF. In nucleotides, the CDR3 is TGTGCCAGCAGTCTAGGGGACAGGACCTACGAGCAGTACTTC.

V usage is TRBV10-3 and J usage is TRBJ1-2; TRBD1 might be the D (6 bases). Germline CDR1 and CDR2: ENHRY and SYGVKD. Deletions cut 4 bases from V and 8 bases from J, with 17 bases between. There are 14 residues in the CDR3. CDR3 in DNA: TGTGCCATCAGTGCCGACACAATCGGGGGCGGCTACACCTTC. The encoded protein is CAISADTIGGGYTF.

V gene TRBV7-2 combines with J gene TRBJ2-3; 9 bases map to TRBD2. With 6 bases clipped from V and 7 bases from J, the junction kept 11 bases outside the gene matches. The CDR3 runs to 15 residues. Germline V gene sequence: CDR1 SGHTA, CDR2 FQGNSA. The CDR3: CASRLLAGFANTQYF. The CDR3 DNA sequence: TGTGCCAGCAGACTTCTAGCGGGATTTGCTAATACGCAGTATTTT. Using reference TRBV7-2 and TRBJ2-3 for the parts outside the CDR3, the full variable domain is GAGVSQSPSNKVTEKGKDVELRCDPISGHTALYWYRQSLGQGLEFLIYFQGNSAPDKSGLPSDRFSAERTGGSVSTLTIQRTQQEDSAVYLCASRLLAGFANTQYFGPGTRLTVL.

The V gene is TRBV25-1, the J gene TRBJ1-1, with D perhaps matching TRBD1 (6 bases). The ends were cut back, 2 bases at V and 8 bases at J, with 9 bases in the middle. The CDR3 runs to 12 residues. Germline V gives CDR1 MGHDK, CDR2 SYGVNS. CDR3 bases: TGTGCCAGCAGTGAAGGACAGCTGGAAGCTTTCTTT. It yields the protein CASSEGQLEAFF.

The V and J genes are TRBV5-8 and TRBJ2-1, with 8 bases matching TRBD1. CDR3 length equals 15 residues. Germline trimming cut 4 bases from V and 9 bases from J; bases unmatched to any gene: 12. Germline CDR1 reads SGHTS; CDR2 reads YDEGEE. CDR3 protein: CASSDRDRRIGEQFF. CDR3 nucleotide sequence: TGTGCCAGCAGCGACCGGGACAGGCGTATCGGTGAGCAGTTCTTC.

The V and J genes are TRBV18 and TRBJ2-5; the D gene is possibly TRBD1 (6 bases). CDR1 KGHSH and CDR2 LQKENI come from the germline V gene. The CDR3 covers 15 residues. The V gene lost 0 bases and the J gene lost 5 bases, with 13 bases spanning the gap. The CDR3 coding sequence is TGTGCCAGCTCACCACCGGCAGGGGCTTATGAGACCCAGTACTTC. Translated: CASSPPAGAYETQYF. The whole variable domain, remainder taken from reference TRBV18 and TRBJ2-5, is NAGVMQNPRHLVRRRGQEARLRCSPMKGHSHVYWYRQLPEEGLKFMVYLQKENIIDESGMPKERFSAEFPKEGPSILRIQQVVRGDSAAYFCASSPPAGAYETQYFGPGTRLLVL.

The chain combines TRBV29-1 with TRBJ1-4; TRBD1 might be the D (6 bases). Germline assignment: CDR1 SQVTM and CDR2 ANQGSEA. The CDR3 spans 16 residues. V gave up 3 bases and J gave up 7 bases, with 21 bases separating them. This chain's CDR3 is CSVDGATPGAGEKLFF. CDR3 sequence (DNA): TGCAGCGTTGATGGGGCTACTCCAGGGGCGGGTGAAAAACTGTTTTTT.

Only a few counts were recorded for this clone. The rearrangement joins TRBV10-3 to TRBJ1-5; D gene uncertain. Germline V gene lookup returns CDR1 ENHRY and CDR2 SYGVKD. V lost 2 bases and J lost 0, with 14 bases in between. This CDR3 spans 17 amino acids. CDR3 sequence: CAISEVGQSYSNQPQHF. DNA for the CDR3: TGTGCCATCAGTGAGGTAGGGCAGTCCTATAGCAATCAGCCCCAGCATTTT.

The chain carries TRBV7-3 and TRBJ1-1, with no clear D. The CDR3 covers 15 residues. The ends were cut back, 0 bases at V and 7 bases at J, with 15 bases in the middle. CDR1 and CDR2 from the germline V gene are SGHTA and FQGTGA. CDR3 nucleotide sequence: TGTGCCAGCAGCTTAACTGGGATTGCAGAGAGTGAAGCTTTCTTT. Translation: CASSLTGIAESEAFF. Full variable domain (outside the CDR3, taken from reference TRBV7-3 and TRBJ1-1): GAGVSQTPSNKVTEKGKYVELRCDPISGHTALYWYRQSLGQGPEFLIYFQGTGAADDSGLPNDRFFAVRPEGSVSTLKIQRTERGDSAVYLCASSLTGIAESEAFFGQGTRLTVV.

The chain recombines TRBV7-2 with TRBJ2-7; no clear D gene. The length of the CDR3 is 14 residues. V was pared by 2 bases and J by 0 bases, with 8 bases between. In germline, CDR1 is SGHTA, CDR2 FQGNSA. The CDR3 DNA reads as TGTGCCAGCAGCTTATCGCTCAGCTCCTACGAGCAGTACTTC. Amino acid sequence: CASSLSLSSYEQYF.

In its sample, this clone was seen once. The chain employs TRBV19 and TRBJ2-7, with TRBD1 matching over 8 bases. The germline V gene has CDR1 LNHDA and CDR2 SQIVND (reference sequence). Trimming cost V 4 bases and J 7 bases; bases outside gene matches: 6. This CDR3 contains 13 residues. This chain's CDR3 is CASSRGQGQEQYF. CDR3 bases: TGTGCCAGTAGTAGAGGACAGGGCCAGGAGCAGTACTTC.

In this sample, this clone turned up a few times. The same CDR3 can be traced to other DNA sequences in this sample. The V and J genes are TRBV11-2 and TRBJ1-1; D is ambiguous. Deletions cut 1 base from V and 0 bases from J, with 9 bases between. The germline gives CDR1 SGHAT, CDR2 FQNNGV. CDR3 length: 15 residues. CDR3 region: CASSLVGGVNTEAFF. The CDR3, as DNA: TGTGCCAGCAGCTTAGTGGGAGGAGTGAACACTGAAGCTTTCTTT.

This sequence joins TRBV5-6 and TRBJ2-3; possibly TRBD1 or TRBD2 for D (5 bases each). CDR3 length: 16 residues. Deletions cut 1 base from V and 0 bases from J, with 12 bases between. Germline CDR1 is SGHDT and CDR2 is YYEEEE. DNA for the CDR3: TGTGCCAGCAGCTTGACGACAGACTATAGCACAGATACGCAGTATTTT. Translating gives CASSLTTDYSTDTQYF.

This clone was counted a single time. The chain links TRBV6-5 to TRBJ1-2; D is uncertain. The CDR3 contains 15 residues. V was shortened by 0 bases and J by 6 bases, with 14 bases between the two germline ends. CDR1 is MNHEY and CDR2 is SVGAGI in the germline V gene. CDR3 DNA sequence: TGTGCCAGCAGTTACTCGAGAGGTTTTGGCAATGGCTACACCTTC. Residues: CASSYSRGFGNGYTF.

This clone is a singleton in its sample. The chain links TRBV7-2 to TRBJ2-7; 10 bases map to TRBD2. This CDR3 is built from 16 residues. Germline values: CDR1 SGHTA, CDR2 FQGNSA. V lost 2 bases and J lost 3; bases outside the gene matches: 7. The CDR3 spells CASSLRSSGGGYEQYF. The CDR3 coding sequence is TGTGCCAGCAGCTTACGGTCCAGCGGGGGGGGCTACGAGCAGTACTTC.